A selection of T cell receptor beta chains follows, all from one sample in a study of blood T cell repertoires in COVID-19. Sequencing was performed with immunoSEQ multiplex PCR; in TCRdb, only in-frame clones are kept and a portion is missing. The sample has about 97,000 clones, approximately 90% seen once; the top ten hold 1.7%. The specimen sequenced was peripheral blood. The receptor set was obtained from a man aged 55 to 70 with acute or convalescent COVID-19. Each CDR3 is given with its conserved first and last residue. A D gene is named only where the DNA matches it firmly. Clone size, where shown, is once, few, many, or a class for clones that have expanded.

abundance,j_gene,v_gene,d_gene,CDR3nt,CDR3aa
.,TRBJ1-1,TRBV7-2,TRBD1,TGTGCCAGCAGCTACGGACAGGGTTGGCCTGAAGCTTTCTTT,CASSYGQGWPEAFF
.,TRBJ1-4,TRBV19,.,TGTGCCAGTAGTCGGTCTGGACACGCTGAAAAACTGTTTTTT,CASSRSGHAEKLFF
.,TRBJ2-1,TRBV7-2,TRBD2,TGTGCCAGCAGGGACCAGCGGGGTAGCTCCTACAATGAGCAGTTCTTC,CASRDQRGSSYNEQFF
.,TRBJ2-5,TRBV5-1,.,TGCGCCAGCAGCCGGGACACCCAAAGGCGGGAGACCCAGTACTTC,CASSRDTQRRETQYF
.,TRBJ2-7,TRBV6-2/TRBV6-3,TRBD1,TGTGCCAGCAGTTACGGGGACAGGGGCAACTACGAGCAGTACTTC,CASSYGDRGNYEQYF
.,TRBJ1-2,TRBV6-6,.,TGTGCCAGCAGTGCCTCATCAGGGTACTATGGCTACACCTTC,CASSASSGYYGYTF
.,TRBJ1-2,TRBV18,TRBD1,TGTGCCAGCTCACCGGGGGACAGGGGAACTAACTATGGCTACACCTTC,CASSPGDRGTNYGYTF
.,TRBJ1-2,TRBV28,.,TGTGCCAGCAGTTTATGGGGAGGGGGTTTTAGCTATGGCTACACCTTC,CASSLWGGGFSYGYTF
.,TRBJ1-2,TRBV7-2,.,TGTGCCAGCAGCCCGGACCCGGGGGGCTATGGCTACACCTTC,CASSPDPGGYGYTF
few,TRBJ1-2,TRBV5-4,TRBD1,TGTGCCAGCAGGCCGGGACAGGGCCATGGCTACACCTTC,CASRPGQGHGYTF
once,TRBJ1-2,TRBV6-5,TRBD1,TGTGCCAGCAGACCTGGGACAGGGGGATCTTATGGCTACACCTTC,CASRPGTGGSYGYTF
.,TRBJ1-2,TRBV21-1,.,TGTGCCAGCAGCAAAGGGGGACAGGGGGTCTATGGCTACACCTTC,CASSKGGQGVYGYTF
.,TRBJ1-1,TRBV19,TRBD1,TGTGCCAGTAGTGACACCGGGACAGGGTTCTTGTTGGCTTTCTTT,CASSDTGTGFLLAFF
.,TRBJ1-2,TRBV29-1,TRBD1,TGCAGCGTTGGTCGGCAGGGGGACGCGAAAACCTTC,CSVGRQGDAKTF
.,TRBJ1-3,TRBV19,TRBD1,TGTGCCAGTAGTATCTTGACAGGGTATGGAAACACCATATATTTT,CASSILTGYGNTIYF
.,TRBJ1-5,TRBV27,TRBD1,TGTGCCAGCAGTTTAATCCCGCCGGGGGGACAGGGATGGGGTCAGCCCCAGCATTTT,CASSLIPPGGQGWGQPQHF
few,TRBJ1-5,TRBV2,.,TGTGCCAGCAGTGAGGCAAATCAGCCCCAGCATTTT,CASSEANQPQHF
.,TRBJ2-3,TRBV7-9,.,TGTGCCAGCAGCACGTCCAGAGGTACAGATACGCAGTATTTT,CASSTSRGTDTQYF
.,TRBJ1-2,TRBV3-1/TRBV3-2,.,TGTGCCAGCAGCCAAGACGGCCGGGGTACAAGCTACACCTTC,CASSQDGRGTSYTF
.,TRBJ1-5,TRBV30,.,TGTGCCTGGAGTGTATCGAATCAGCCCCAGCATTTT,CAWSVSNQPQHF
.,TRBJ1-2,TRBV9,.,TGTGCCAGCAGCCCAACAGGACCCGACTATGGCTACACCTTC,CASSPTGPDYGYTF
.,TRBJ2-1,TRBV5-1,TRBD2,TGCGCCAGCAGCTCCACTAGCGGGGGACGCCCCGACAATGAGCAGTTCTTC,CASSSTSGGRPDNEQFF
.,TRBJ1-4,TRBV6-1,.,TGTGCCAGCAGTGAACCCCAGTTTTCCCTCCCCAACGAAAAACTGTTTTTT,CASSEPQFSLPNEKLFF
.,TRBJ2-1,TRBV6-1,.,TGTGCCAGCAGTGAAGGAGCTCAGGTCGATGAGCAGTTCTTC,CASSEGAQVDEQFF
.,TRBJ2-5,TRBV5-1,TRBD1,TGCGCCAGCAGCGCCTCCGGGACAGCAAAAGAGACCCAGTACTTC,CASSASGTAKETQYF
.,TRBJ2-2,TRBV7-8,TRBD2,TGTGCCAGCAGCTTAGTTCTAGCGGGGGGCCCGAACACCGGGGAGCTGTTTTTT,CASSLVLAGGPNTGELFF
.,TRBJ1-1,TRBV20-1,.,TGCAGTGTTGAACCCCGGACTGAAGCTTTCTTT,CSVEPRTEAFF
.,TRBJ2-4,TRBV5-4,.,TGTGCCAGCAGCTCAACCCCCGAAGGGGACATTCAGTACTTC,CASSSTPEGDIQYF
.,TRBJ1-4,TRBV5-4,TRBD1,TGTGCCAGCAGCTTGGGCAGGGGGAGTGAAAAACTGTTTTTT,CASSLGRGSEKLFF
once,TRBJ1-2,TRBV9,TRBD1,TGTGCCAGCCCGGGACAGGGGTTTGGCTACACCTTC,CASPGQGFGYTF
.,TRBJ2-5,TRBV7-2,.,TGTGCCAGCAGCTTTTTGAGTCAAGAGACCCAGTACTTC,CASSFLSQETQYF
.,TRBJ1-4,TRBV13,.,TGTGCCAGCAGCCTAACCGGGCTACAGGGATCAACTAATGAAAAACTGTTTTTT,CASSLTGLQGSTNEKLFF
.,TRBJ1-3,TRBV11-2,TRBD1,TGTGCCAGCAGCCGGGACAGGGCGGCTGGAAACACCATATATTTT,CASSRDRAAGNTIYF
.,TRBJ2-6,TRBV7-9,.,TGTGCCAGCAGCTTAGCGTACTCTGGGGCCAACGTCCTGACTTTC,CASSLAYSGANVLTF
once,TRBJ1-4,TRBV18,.,TGTGCCAGCTCACCACCGGGGCCGCGGGGTGAAAAACTGTTTTTT,CASSPPGPRGEKLFF
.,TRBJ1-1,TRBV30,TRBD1,TGTGCCTGGAGTAAAAAGGCAGGGGGGATCACTGAAGCTTTCTTT,CAWSKKAGGITEAFF
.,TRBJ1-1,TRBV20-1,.,TGCAGTGCTAGCGTCGCTGAAGCTTTCTTT,CSASVAEAFF
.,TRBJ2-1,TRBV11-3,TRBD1,TGTGCCAGCAGCCCCCGGACAGGGGGCAATGAGCAGTTCTTC,CASSPRTGGNEQFF
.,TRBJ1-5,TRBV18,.,TGTGCCAGCTCACCCTTTAATCAGCCCCAGCATTTT,CASSPFNQPQHF
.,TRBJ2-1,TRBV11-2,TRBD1,TGTGCCAGCAGCTTAGACCCGGGACAGGCCTACAATGAGCAGTTCTTC,CASSLDPGQAYNEQFF
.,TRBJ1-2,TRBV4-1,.,TGCGCCAGCAGCCAAGTCGGGGGGGTACATGGCTACACCTTC,CASSQVGGVHGYTF
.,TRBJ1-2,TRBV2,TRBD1,TGTGCCAGCAATCAGGGGGGTGGCTACACCTTC,CASNQGGGYTF
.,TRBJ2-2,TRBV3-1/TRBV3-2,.,TGTGCCAGCAGCCAAACAAGGGGCTTCGGCGGGGAGCTGTTTTTT,CASSQTRGFGGELFF
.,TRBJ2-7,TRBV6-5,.,TGTGCCAGCAAAAAGGGGCCCGTCTCCTACGAGCAGTACTTC,CASKKGPVSYEQYF
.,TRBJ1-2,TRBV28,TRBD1,TGTGCCAGCATCCGGCTCCGACAGGGGGCCTACTATGGCTACACCTTC,CASIRLRQGAYYGYTF
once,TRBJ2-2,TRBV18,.,TGTGCCAGCTCACGCCGGATCGGACAAGCCGGGGAGCTGTTTTTT,CASSRRIGQAGELFF
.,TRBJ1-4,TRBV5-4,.,TGTGCCAGCAGGCAAGCCGGGAACGAAAAACTGTTTTTT,CASRQAGNEKLFF